Each of the 17 T cell receptor beta chains below was sequenced from the same sample in a study of CD4 T cells in relation to SARS-CoV-2 and coronaviruses. These TCRs are of unknown antigen specificity. This table comes from immunoSEQ multiplex PCR, and its TCRdb copy is limited to in-frame clones, with some not included. The sample contains about 38,000 clones, 60% to 85% of which appear only once. The sequenced sample was memory CD4+ T cells from PBMCs, cultured in vitro. The receptors come from an adult with COVID-19.

This clone was counted between two and nine times. The chain combines TRBV7-8 with TRBJ2-2, with TRBD1 as a possible D gene (5 bases). The V end was cut by 5 bases, the J end by 1 base, with 8 bases between. Germline loops: CDR1 SGHVS, CDR2 FQNEAQ. The CDR3 contains 14 residues. CDR3 coding DNA: TGTGCCAGCAGCCCAGGACAGAACACCGGGGAGCTGTTTTTT. Residues: CASSPGQNTGELFF.

The CDR3 sequence is CASSLYLPGGDQPQHF. In DNA, the CDR3 is TGTGCCAGCAGCCTTTACCTTCCAGGGGGCGATCAGCCCCAGCATTTT. The chain couples TRBV28 to TRBJ1-5; 8 bases map to TRBD1. Germline-derived CDR1 and CDR2 are MDHEN and SYDVKM. CDR3 length: 16 amino acids. J gave up 5 bases and V 6 bases, and 12 bases lay outside the gene matches. Full variable domain (remainder filled in from reference TRBV28 and TRBJ1-5): DVKVTQSSRYLVKRTGEKVFLECVQDMDHENMFWYRQDPGLGLRLIYFSYDVKMKEKGDIPEGYSVSREKKERFSLILESASTNQTSMYLCASSLYLPGGDQPQHFGDGTRLSIL.

The chain has TRBV5-1 and TRBJ2-2; possibly TRBD2 for D (5 bases). V lost 0 bases, J lost 3 bases, and 18 bases lay in between. Germline V gene data show CDR1 as SGHRS and CDR2 as YFSETQ. The CDR3 has 18 residues. In DNA form, the CDR3 reads TGCGCCAGCAGCTTGGCCTATGTCGGGATACTTGACACCGGGGAGCTGTTTTTT. Its protein product is CASSLAYVGILDTGELFF.

CDR3 residues: CSVPPGRYNEQFF. CDR3 DNA: TGCAGCGTTCCGCCGGGCCGATACAATGAGCAGTTCTTC. The chain joins TRBV29-1 to TRBJ2-1; D call uncertain. Deletions cut 5 bases from V and 4 bases from J, with 12 bases between. The CDR3 is 13 residues long. CDR1 SQVTM and CDR2 ANQGSEA come from the germline V gene.

The sample holds a few counts of this clone. The rearrangement joins TRBV29-1 to TRBJ2-1; 12 bases agree with TRBD2. V gave up 6 bases and J gave up 8 bases; unmatched junction bases: 11. The CDR3 runs to 15 residues. The germline CDR1 and CDR2 sequences are SQVTM and ANQGSEA. The CDR3 reads CSVRPLAGGPHEQFF. CDR3 sequence (DNA): TGCAGCGTGAGGCCCCTAGCGGGAGGGCCTCATGAGCAGTTCTTC.

The sample holds one count of this clone. V and J are TRBV15 and TRBJ1-5; weak D call: TRBD1 (6 bases). Looked up from germline, CDR1 is LNHNV and CDR2 is YYDKDF (reference sequence). There are 15 residues in the CDR3. V lost 6 bases and J 1 base, leaving 13 bases between the germline ends. The CDR3, as DNA: TGTGCCACCAGTATTCTGAGGGGGAGCAATCAGCCCCAGCATTTT. It specifies CATSILRGSNQPQHF.

This chain joins TRBV7-2 and TRBJ2-7; TRBD1 might be the D (6 bases). Per the germline V gene, CDR1 is SGHTA and CDR2 is FQGNSA. Trimming left V 5 bases short and J 3 bases short, with 20 bases between. There are 16 residues in the CDR3. The CDR3 nucleotides read TGTGCCAGCAGCGTTCAAAAGACAGGTTGGGGCTACGAGCAGTACTTC. It specifies CASSVQKTGWGYEQYF.

The chain uses TRBV3-1 (or the pseudogene TRBV3-2) and TRBJ2-3, with a possible D match to TRBD2 (7 bases). The V end was cut by 0 bases, the J end by 2 bases, with 12 bases between. The germline V gene has CDR1 LGHDT and CDR2 YNNKEL (reference sequence). The CDR3 extends over 16 amino acids. This CDR3 reads CASSQDGGAVTDTQYF. As DNA, the CDR3 is TGTGCCAGCAGCCAAGATGGGGGGGCGGTCACAGATACGCAGTATTTT.

The CDR3 sequence: CASSSTETYEQYF. For the CDR3, the DNA is TGTGCCAGCAGCTCGACAGAGACCTACGAGCAGTACTTC. The genes are TRBV12-3 or TRBV12-4 and TRBJ2-7; maybe TRBD1 (5 bases). V lost 6 bases, J lost 2 bases, and 11 bases lay in between. CDR3 size: 13 residues.

The V and J genes are TRBV10-2 and TRBJ2-7, with D hard to call. The germline gives CDR1 WSHSY, CDR2 SAAADI. The CDR3 runs 13 residues. Deletions cut 2 bases from V and 3 bases from J, with 8 bases between. For the CDR3, the DNA is TGCGCCAGCAGTGAGGAAAACCTCTACGAGCAGTACTTC. Its translation is CASSEENLYEQYF.

The gene calls are TRBV7-2 and TRBJ2-3, with 12 bases fitting TRBD1. Germline loops: CDR1 SGHTA, CDR2 FQGNSA. This CDR3 has 17 amino acids. V lost 1 base, J lost 5 bases, and 7 bases stayed unmatched. CDR3 coding DNA: TGTGCCAGCAGCTTAGTCTTTGGGACAGGGGGCATAGATACGCAGTATTTT. Amino acids: CASSLVFGTGGIDTQYF.

This chain uses TRBV2 with TRBJ1-5; D gene unclear. V was cut by 6 bases and J by 3 bases, with 9 bases left in between. Germline V gene lookup returns CDR1 SNHLY and CDR2 FYNNEI. This CDR3 has 13 amino acids. The CDR3, as DNA: TGTGCCAGCAGAACATTTCCCAATCAGCCCCAGCATTTT. Its protein product is CASRTFPNQPQHF.

This clone was counted a single time. The chain has TRBV5-1 and TRBJ2-5; 11 bases are shared with TRBD1. The CDR3 runs to 15 residues. Per the germline V gene, CDR1 is SGHRS and CDR2 is YFSETQ. V lost 3 bases to trimming and J lost 5 bases; unmatched junction nucleotides: 6. CDR3 region: CASSSGQGVVETQYF. The CDR3 DNA follows: TGCGCCAGCAGCTCGGGACAGGGGGTCGTGGAGACCCAGTACTTC. Drawing the rest from reference TRBV5-1 and TRBJ2-5, the complete variable domain is KAGVTQTPRYLIKTRGQQVTLSCSPISGHRSVSWYQQTPGQGLQFLFEYFSETQRNKGNFPGRFSGRQFSNSRSEMNVSTLELGDSALYLCASSSGQGVVETQYFGPGTRLLVL.

This chain joins TRBV30 and TRBJ2-3; 7 nucleotides match TRBD1. The V gene's germline CDR1 is GTSNPN and CDR2 SVGIG (reference sequence). CDR3 length: 12 residues. The V gene end was trimmed by 2 bases and the J gene end by 9 bases; junction bases not matched to a gene: 5. CDR3 bases: TGTGCCTGGAGTAGAGACAGGGTCACGCAGTATTTT. This translates into CAWSRDRVTQYF.

About this clone itself: Other DNA sequences in this specimen translate into the identical CDR3. The chain combines TRBV18 with TRBJ2-5; no reliable D call. This CDR3 spans 12 amino acids. Trimming shortened V by 0 bases and J by 4 bases, and 3 bases separated the two germline ends. Germline V gene data show CDR1 as KGHSH and CDR2 as LQKENI. The DNA of the CDR3 is TGTGCCAGCTCACCACCCAGAGAGACCCAGTACTTC. Translated: CASSPPRETQYF.

The chain links TRBV20-1 to TRBJ2-7; D perhaps matches TRBD2 (5 bases). The CDR3 length is 11 residues. V lost 2 bases, J lost 5 bases, and 7 bases lay in between. Germline loops: CDR1 DFQATT, CDR2 SNEGSKA (reference sequence). The CDR3 spells CSARRGHEQYF. The CDR3 region has the DNA TGCAGTGCTAGACGCGGGCACGAGCAGTACTTC.

The rearrangement links TRBV9 to TRBJ2-1; 11 bases match TRBD1. The V gene's germline CDR1 is SGDLS and CDR2 YYNGEE. The CDR3 spans 15 residues. V shed 6 bases, J shed 5 bases, and the junction held 7 bases outside the gene matches. CDR3 DNA: TGTGCCAGCACCTGGGGGACAGGGGGTAACAATGAGCAGTTCTTC. Its translation is CASTWGTGGNNEQFF.